The 24 T cell receptor beta chains given below trace back to one sample, sequenced in a study of T cells in Graves' hyperthyroidism and ophthalmopathy. Amplification targeted TCR beta CDR3 regions from RNA transcripts. Carried out on the TCR CDR3, a first-round RT-PCR used the HTBI primer set. TCRdb used MiXCR to reprocess the multiplex PCR reads, holding one entry per CDR3 protein. This table holds more than 500,000 distinct CDR3 sequences, roughly 16% found once. The sequenced material came from blood. The receptors come from a woman aged 25 to 39 with Graves' ophthalmopathy.

The chain has TRBV4-2 and TRBJ2-5; the D gene could be TRBD1 or TRBD2 (5 bases each). Germline CDR1 LGHNA, CDR2 YNFKEQ. The CDR3 totals 17 residues. V was shortened by 0 bases and J by 1 base, with 15 bases between the two germline ends. The DNA of the CDR3 is TGTGCCAGCAGCCAAGATGGGGCAGGGAGTACCCAAGAGACCCAGTACTTC. It specifies CASSQDGAGSTQETQYF.

The J gene is TRBJ1-1, the V gene TRBV6-2 or TRBV6-3; no definite D call. The CDR3 is 12 amino acids. In germline, CDR1 is MNHEY, CDR2 SVGEGT. The V gene lost 7 bases and the J gene lost 1 base, with 7 bases spanning the gap. The CDR3 loop reads CASKTANTEAFF. CDR3 DNA sequence: TGTGCCAGCAAAACTGCGAACACTGAAGCTTTCTTT.

This clonotype was seen more than once but under ten times. This chain links TRBV6-2 or TRBV6-3 with TRBJ2-1; D might be TRBD2 (5 bases). In germline, CDR1 is MNHEY, CDR2 SVGEGT. Trimming took 0 bases from V and 9 from J, leaving 9 bases between them. This CDR3 contains 13 residues. The CDR3 bases are TGTGCCAGCAGTTACTCGATGGGGAGTGAGCAGTTCTTC. Residues: CASSYSMGSEQFF.

This clonotype was counted ten times or more. J is TRBJ2-5 and V is TRBV28; 11 bases match TRBD2. This CDR3 has 15 residues. After removal of 6 bases from V and 9 bases from J, the junction contained 12 bases not matched to a gene. Germline CDR1 MDHEN, CDR2 SYDVKM. CDR3 coding DNA: TGTGCCAGCAGGATCGGGACTAGCGGCCCCGGGTCCCAGTACTTC. Its translation: CASRIGTSGPGSQYF.

This clonotype was recorded many times. V and J are TRBV10-3 and TRBJ2-1; a weak D match, TRBD2 (6 bases). Germline CDR1 ENHRY, CDR2 SYGVKD. The CDR3 sequence is 13 residues long. V was shortened by 7 bases and J by 8 bases, with 15 bases between the two germline ends. The CDR3 DNA follows: TGTGCCATCACCCCATCAACTAGCCATGAGCAGTTCTTC. Amino acid sequence: CAITPSTSHEQFF.

This clonotype appeared a few times. The chain has TRBV15 and TRBJ1-5; 7 bases line up with TRBD1. The junction had 11 bases not matched to a gene; V was cut back by 3 bases and J by 9 bases. This CDR3 spans 15 amino acids. CDR1 and CDR2 from the germline V gene are LNHNV and YYDKDF (reference sequence). The CDR3 coding sequence is TGTGCCACCAGCAGGATCCCGGGACAGTTATGGCCCCAGCATTTT. Its translation: CATSRIPGQLWPQHF.

This clonotype came up many times. V is TRBV27 and J is TRBJ1-4; 10 bases align to TRBD1. CDR3 length equals 15 residues. Germline trimming cut 5 bases from V and 7 bases from J; bases unmatched to any gene: 7. The V gene's germline CDR1 is MNHEY and CDR2 SMNVEV (reference sequence). CDR3 region: CASSRWTGGGEKLFF. CDR3 nucleotides: TGTGCCAGCAGTAGGTGGACAGGGGGAGGTGAAAAACTGTTTTTT.

Many counts were recorded for this clonotype. V and J are TRBV7-2 and TRBJ2-7; D is unclear. The CDR3 consists of 11 residues. CDR1 and CDR2 (germline): SGHTA, FQGNSA. The V end lost 6 bases, the J end lost 5 bases, and 8 bases lay between the germline ends. CDR3 protein: CASSSEDEQYF. In DNA form, the CDR3 reads TGTGCCAGCAGTTCCGAGGACGAGCAGTACTTC. The full variable domain, its missing parts supplied by reference TRBV7-2 and TRBJ2-7, is GAGVSQSPSNKVTEKGKDVELRCDPISGHTALYWYRQSLGQGLEFLIYFQGNSAPDKSGLPSDRFSAERTGGSVSTLTIQRTQQEDSAVYLCASSSEDEQYFGPGTRLTVT.

This clonotype was seen ten or more times. The chain employs TRBV7-2 and TRBJ2-1; D ambiguous. The CDR3 has 14 residues. Per germline, CDR1 SGHTA and CDR2 FQGNSA. V was trimmed by 2 bases and J by 1 base, leaving 6 bases between them. The CDR3 loop reads CASSLLGSYNEQFF. CDR3 nucleotide sequence: TGTGCCAGCAGCTTATTAGGATCCTACAATGAGCAGTTCTTC.

The chain employs TRBV12-3 or TRBV12-4 and TRBJ2-2; the D gene could be TRBD1 or TRBD2 (5 bases each). V lost 3 bases, J lost 6 bases, and 23 bases lay in between. The CDR3 runs 18 residues. For the CDR3, the DNA is TGTGCCAGCAGTTTGATGGGACCCTTTTCGGGTGGTGCCGGGGAGCTGTTTTTT. Translation gives CASSLMGPFSGGAGELFF.

This clonotype was detected only a few times. The chain carries TRBV29-1 and TRBJ2-7; weak D call: TRBD2 (5 bases). The CDR3 contains 13 residues. The V and J ends lost 8 bases and 1 base respectively, with 15 bases between them. CDR1 is SQVTM and CDR2 is ANQGSEA in the germline V gene. The CDR3 region is CSTRRAGSYEQYF. The CDR3 coding sequence is TGCAGCACAAGAAGGGCGGGTTCCTACGAGCAGTACTTC.

The chain employs TRBV6-2 or TRBV6-3 and TRBJ2-5; D is perhaps TRBD1 or TRBD2 (5 bases each). V was trimmed by 8 bases and J by 2 bases, leaving 21 bases between them. The germline V gene has CDR1 MNHEY and CDR2 SVGEGT. The CDR3 length is 16 residues. CDR3 coding DNA: TGTGCCAGCTCGTCCCGGGGCCGCGCTACTCAAGAGACCCAGTACTTC. Its protein product is CASSSRGRATQETQYF.

This clonotype has more than one count but fewer than ten. Here the CDR3 reads CATSTGEFAQFF. The CDR3 bases are TGTGCCACCAGTACGGGGGAGTTCGCGCAGTTCTTC. The rearrangement links TRBV24-1 to TRBJ2-1, with TRBD2 as a possible D gene (6 bases). The length of the CDR3 is 12 residues. V gave up 6 bases and J gave up 12 bases, with 14 bases separating them. Germline assignment: CDR1 KGHDR and CDR2 SFDVKD.

This clonotype appeared many times. The chain carries TRBV7-3 and TRBJ2-4; 9 nucleotides match TRBD1. V shed 5 bases, J shed 7 bases, and the junction held 3 bases outside the gene matches. The CDR3 is made up of 13 amino acids. Germline CDR1 SGHTA, CDR2 FQGTGA. CDR3 DNA: TGTGCCAGCAGCCCGGGACAGGGTAACATTCAGTACTTC. Translating it yields CASSPGQGNIQYF.

This clonotype has ten or more counts. The chain recombines TRBV28 with TRBJ2-1; no reliable D call. CDR3 size: 12 residues. Germline V gene lookup returns CDR1 MDHEN and CDR2 SYDVKM. Trimming cost V 2 bases and J 5 bases, with 4 bases left between them. The CDR3 DNA reads TGTGCCAGCAGTTTAAATAACAATGAGCAGTTCTTC. The encoded protein is CASSLNNNEQFF.

Ten or more counts support this clonotype. V gene TRBV30 combines with J gene TRBJ1-1; possible D gene TRBD1, 5 bases. CDR3 size: 13 residues. CDR1 is GTSNPN, CDR2 SVGIG, per germline (reference sequence). Trimming removed 2 bases from V and 7 bases from J, with 14 bases in between. The CDR3 here is CAWSPTVFGEAFF. In nucleotides, the CDR3 is TGTGCCTGGAGTCCGACAGTTTTCGGTGAAGCTTTCTTT.

The table lists this clonotype with many counts. The chain carries TRBV6-5 and TRBJ1-1, with 7 bases fitting TRBD1. The CDR3 runs to 15 residues. In germline, CDR1 is MNHEY, CDR2 SVGAGI. Germline trimming cut 0 bases from V and 1 base from J; bases unmatched to any gene: 2. CDR3 DNA sequence: TGTGCCAGCAGTTACTCGGGACAGTCGAACACTGAAGCTTTCTTT. Residues: CASSYSGQSNTEAFF.

In this sample, this clonotype turned up many times. This rearrangement joins TRBV7-9 to TRBJ2-1; TRBD1 might be the D (6 bases). This CDR3 contains 14 residues. CDR1 and CDR2 from the germline V gene are SEHNR and FQNEAQ (reference sequence). The V end was cut by 3 bases, the J end by 4 bases, with 10 bases between. CDR3 nucleotide sequence: TGTGCCAGCAGCTTCGGACAGATATACAATGAGCAGTTCTTC. It yields the protein CASSFGQIYNEQFF.

There are many counts of this clonotype. CDR3 protein: CSARPSGRGEETQYF. Here the CDR3 DNA reads TGCAGTGCTAGACCTAGCGGGAGGGGGGAAGAGACCCAGTACTTC. This rearrangement joins TRBV20-1 to TRBJ2-5; 12 bases agree with TRBD2. The CDR3 runs 15 residues. The germline V gene encodes CDR1 DFQATT and CDR2 SNEGSKA (reference sequence). J lost 3 bases, V lost 2 bases, and 4 bases had no gene match.

This chain joins TRBV7-9 and TRBJ2-3; 7 positions match TRBD1. The ends lost 4 bases at V and 2 bases at J; junction bases unmatched: 15. Germline values: CDR1 SEHNR, CDR2 FQNEAQ (reference sequence). The length of the CDR3 is 18 residues. CDR3 DNA: TGTGCCAGCAGCTCCCTGCTTACAGGGGCCCCTTCCACAGATACGCAGTATTTT. Translated: CASSSLLTGAPSTDTQYF.

Ten or more counts support this clonotype. This chain joins TRBV12-3 or TRBV12-4 and TRBJ2-1, with D hard to call. V was cut by 10 bases and J by 4 bases, with 20 bases left in between. The CDR3 is 15 residues long. CDR3 DNA: TGTGCCAACAGCGACCCCGACGGCATATACAATGAGCAGTTCTTC. Amino acid sequence: CANSDPDGIYNEQFF.

This clonotype was counted between two and nine times. The V gene is TRBV6-1, the J gene TRBJ1-2; D ambiguous. V was trimmed by 2 bases and J by 2 bases, leaving 6 bases between them. The CDR3 spans 13 residues. The germline gives CDR1 MNHNS, CDR2 SASEGT. The chain's CDR3 is CASSESGNYGYTF. DNA for the CDR3: TGTGCCAGCAGTGAAAGCGGGAACTATGGCTACACCTTC.

This clonotype has at least ten counts. The gene calls are TRBV7-6 and TRBJ2-1; possible D gene TRBD2, 6 bases. CDR1 is SGHVS and CDR2 is FNYEAQ in the germline V gene. The V gene lost 7 bases and the J gene lost 8 bases, with 12 bases spanning the gap. The CDR3 is 12 amino acids. The CDR3 sequence is CASNGGRDEQFF. CDR3 DNA sequence: TGTGCCAGCAACGGGGGACGGGATGAGCAGTTCTTC.

Note on this clonotype: Compared with germline, one end of the junction differs, possibly owing to a read error. The V gene is TRBV7-9, the J gene TRBJ2-7; no reliable D call. This CDR3 region has 15 residues. Germline V gene sequence: CDR1 SEHNR, CDR2 FQNEAQ (reference sequence). Here the CDR3 DNA reads TGTACCAGCAGCTTAGAACGCGTTAAGGACTACGAGCAGTACTTC. Amino acids: CTSSLERVKDYEQYF.